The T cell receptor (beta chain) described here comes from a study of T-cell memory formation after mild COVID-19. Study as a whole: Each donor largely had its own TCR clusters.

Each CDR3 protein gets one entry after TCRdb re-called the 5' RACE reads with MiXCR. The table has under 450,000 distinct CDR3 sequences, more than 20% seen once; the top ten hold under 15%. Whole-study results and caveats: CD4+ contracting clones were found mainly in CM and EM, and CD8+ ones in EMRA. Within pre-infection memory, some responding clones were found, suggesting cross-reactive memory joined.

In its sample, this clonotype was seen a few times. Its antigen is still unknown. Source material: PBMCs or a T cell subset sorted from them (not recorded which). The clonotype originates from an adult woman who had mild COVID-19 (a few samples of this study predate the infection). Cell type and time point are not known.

As DNA, the CDR3 is TGTGCCAGCAGCTTAGTTGGGGAACCCTATGGCTACACCTTC. Translating gives CASSLVGEPYGYTF. The rearrangement joins TRBV7-9 to TRBJ1-2, with D hard to call. The CDR3 covers 14 residues. The germline gives CDR1 SEHNR, CDR2 FQNEAQ (reference sequence). V lost 1 base, J lost 4 bases, and 10 bases lay in between. Supplemented by reference TRBV7-9 and TRBJ1-2, the full variable domain reads DTGVSQNPRHKITKRGQNVTFRCDPISEHNRLYWYRQTLGQGPEFLTYFQNEAQLEKSRLLSDRFSAERPKGSFSTLEIQRTEQGDSAMYLCASSLVGEPYGYTFGSGTRLTVV.